This TCR beta chain was sequenced during a study of response to subunit inactivated influenza vaccine (dated by TCRdb to between 2018 and 2020). Describing the broader study: Deep quantitative T cell receptor repertoire profiling was used in the study to track responses to a trivalent subunit inactivated influenza vaccine.

The CDR3 starts with the cysteine, ends with the phenylalanine, and has 14 residues. Here the CDR3 DNA is all that survives: 42 bases in frame from base 1. Via the germline V gene, CDR1 is MNHEY and CDR2 SVGEGT. V is shortened by 6 bases, J by 15 bases, and the region joining them spans 24 bases. Here is what the overall study found, with its caveats: The authors suggested that each seasonal influenza vaccination may recruit only a limited number of new T cells.

This clonotype showed up many times. No antigen is known for it. No quality values exist for individual bases; no much larger clone is one base distant. The method was RT-PCR. Sequencing used an Illumina HiSeq 2500. TCRdb reworked the public reads: Q25 trimming with fastp, MiXCR clone assembly, productive beta chains retained. Every distinct CDR3 protein forms one entry, paired with its most common genes and DNA. The sample includes about 580,000 distinct CDR3 sequences, with about 15% observed a single time. The top ten hold roughly 11% of the sample. This TCR was recovered from a man in his forties or fifties who received an inactivated influenza vaccine. Donor details come from another sample of the same person, matched by shared clones. This sequence uses TRBV6-2 or TRBV6-3 and TRBJ2-1; perhaps TRBD1 is the D gene, with 7 bases matching. The sample here was PBMCs from blood, taken 11 to 12 days after vaccination. The base sequence is TGTGCCAGCAGGGAGGGGACAGCTATTCGAAGGGCGTTCTTC. This gives the protein CASREGTAIRRAFF.